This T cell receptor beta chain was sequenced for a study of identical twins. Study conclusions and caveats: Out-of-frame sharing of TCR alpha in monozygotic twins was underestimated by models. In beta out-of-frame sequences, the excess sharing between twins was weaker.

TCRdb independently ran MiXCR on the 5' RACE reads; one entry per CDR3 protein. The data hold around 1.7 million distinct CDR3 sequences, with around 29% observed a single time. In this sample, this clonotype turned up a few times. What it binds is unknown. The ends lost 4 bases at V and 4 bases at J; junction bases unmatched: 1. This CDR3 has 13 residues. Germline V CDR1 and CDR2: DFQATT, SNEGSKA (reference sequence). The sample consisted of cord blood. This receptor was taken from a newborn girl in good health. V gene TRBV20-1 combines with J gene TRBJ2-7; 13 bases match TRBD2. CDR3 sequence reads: CSAMTSGGYEQYF. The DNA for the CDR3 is TGCAGTGCTATGACTAGCGGGGGGTACGAGCAGTACTTC.